One TCR beta chain is described in this entry. This clone was counted only a few times. Its antigen is unknown. Base qualities are not provided; no much larger clone lies one nucleotide away. These data are taken from a study of T cell responses to AZD1222 COVID-19 vaccine (dated by TCRdb to the early 2020s). As for the study more broadly: TCR sequencing was performed for about 240 trial participants, of whom 200 to 220 were given two doses of AZD1222 and some 26 were given two doses of MenACWY control vaccine. Enrollment into the trials was organized by age into subgroups of 18-55, 56-69 and 70-plus years, and those subgroups contained approximately 150, 30 and 60 TCR-sequenced participants, respectively. Overall study outcomes, separate from this receptor: No day 14 peak-response samples were available, so repertoires were characterized only after the peak T cell response. Conclusions about previously exposed vaccinees were limited because only six AZD1222 recipients were SARS-CoV-2 seropositive at baseline. After two AZD1222 doses, spike-specific TCR breadth and depth were significantly higher than at day 0 and than in MenACWY recipients. Epitopes outside the regions mutated in the B.1.351 and B.1.1.7 variants were reportedly recognized by nearly half of the unique spike-specific TCRs. The vaccine-associated CD4 TCRs covered the entire spike protein, and the dominant responses fell in regions 160-218 and 743-854. Most participants were white British and females outnumbered males, and the authors suggested that clonal diversity may have been underestimated. The 56-69-year group was small, and its depth increase did not reach significance, likely because of low power.

The CDR3 regions of human TCRbeta chains were analyzed by immunosequencing. On the authors' methods: TCRs in the repertoires were matched against a reference library of SARS-CoV-2-specific TCRs that had been generated with the MIRA antigen-specificity platform. Breadth was defined as the fraction of unique TCRs that were SARS-CoV-2-associated, and depth was defined as the fraction of total T cells that were SARS-CoV-2-associated. Each spike-specific TCR was assigned to its reactive spike region and to a CD4 or CD8 class using the MIRA data. Log10-transformed breadth and depth values were compared by one-way ANOVA with Sidak's multiple comparisons tests. This is the immuneACCESS table as TCRdb keeps it, with only in-frame sequences that have V and J called. A part of the clones is gone; compared with another copy, unresolved V genes explain less than half, and the rest is unexplained. From that table come the V and J calls and clone size; the DNA was used to work out D and trimming. This sample comprises 110,000 to 150,000 clones, 85% to 95% of them detected only once. Approximately 12% of the sample goes to the ten largest clones.

The time point tag for this specimen amounts to: sample from adult after SARS-CoV-2 infection, after symptom onset. Two convalescent COVID-19 patients, sampled after symptom onset from adults with prior SARS-CoV-2 infection, were also TCR-sequenced for comparison. The sequence came from an adult who had recovered from COVID-19. Sequenced material: peripheral blood, taken after recovery from COVID-19.

CDR3 reads: CASSLNLGPEAFF. The base sequence is TGTGCCAGCAGCTTAAATCTGGGCCCTGAAGCTTTCTTT. Recombination linked TRBV7-9 to TRBJ1-1; no confident D gene assignment can be made. The CDR3, from cysteine to phenylalanine, totals 13 residues. Solely the CDR3 DNA is kept, with 39 bases framed from the first base. The junction shows trimming of 2 bases on V and 6 bases on J, plus 10 bases between the germline ends. Taken from the germline V gene (reference sequence), the CDR1 and CDR2 loops are SEHNR and FQNEAQ.